Here is one TCR beta chain with its context. Its cognate antigen has yet to be identified. One base away there is no much larger clone; base qualities are not given. The data originate from a study of CD4 T cells in relation to SARS-CoV-2 and coronaviruses (TCRdb year 2021). Notes on the research overall: In the ViraFEST assay, PBMCs were cultured with antigen for 9 to 10 days, after which TCR beta CDR3s were sequenced to identify clonal expansions specific to the antigen. The full convalescent cohort of 12 to 13 patients had a median age of around 40 years, ranging from roughly 20 to 72 years. Among the roughly 12 convalescent patients, 8 males and 4 females were included, and two of the subjects were Hispanic. Shared crossreactive spike epitopes were mapped to their HLA restriction using patient-derived lymphoblastoid cell lines. The study assessed, at the TCR clonotype level, memory CD4+ T cell crossreactivity between SARS-CoV-2 and common cold coronavirus spike proteins. The Adaptive Biotechnologies TCR-sequencing kit was used to sequence samples from a few pre-COVID donors and the naive versus memory experiments, whereas other data were Illumina-based. A different TCR-beta assay, based on Illumina, was used to sequence expansion assays from other donors in the study. Points the paper makes about the study in general: Significantly weaker SARS-CoV-2-driven expansion was shown by crossreactive clones than by monoreactive clones, consistent with antigenic imprinting. Small numbers of patients and of tested TCRs were a limitation of the study. Sequencing of naive versus memory cells indicated that the assay detects memory recall responses, not primary responses primed during culture. Memory CD4+ clonotypes crossrecognizing SARS-CoV-2 and at least one common cold coronavirus spike were found in 55% to 75% of donors. Crossreactivity analysis centred on spike protein, so crossreactivity against other viral proteins was not assessed. No donor contributed both pre-pandemic and post-infection samples, which limited tracing the source of pre-existing responses.

DNA from CEF-cultured naive and memory CD4+ T cells underwent immunoSEQ TCR-beta sequencing at survey level. In the authors' own workflow: During preprocessing, nonproductive sequences were removed, along with CDR3s that did not begin with C, did not end with F or W, or were shorter than 7 amino acids. Antigen-specific clonotypes were called with the MANAFEST web app, based on expansion relative to reference and other culture wells. To be counted as positive, a clone had to show significant expansion compared with the reference culture, at an FDR below 0.05, in 2 of 3 replicate wells. For a clone to be considered positive, significant expansion relative to all other tandem wells and an odds ratio above 5 were also required. Cultured and uncultured naive and memory CD4+ repertoires were searched for CDR3s previously identified as spike- and CEF-reactive. Pairwise Levenshtein distance, computed with the stringdist R package after three terminal residues were trimmed from each end, was used as the measure of CDR3 homology. This is the immuneACCESS table as TCRdb keeps it, with only in-frame sequences that have V and J called. A part of the clones is gone; compared with another copy, unresolved V genes explain less than half, and the rest is unexplained. V and J calls and clone size are given by that table; D and trimming were obtained from the DNA. A total of approximately 43,000 clones appear in this sample, 75% to 90% of them only once. Together, the top ten hold over 0.95% of the sample.

To separate naive from memory CD4+ T cells, cryopreserved PBMCs first underwent CD4 enrichment and then EasySep naive CD4+ T cell enrichment. Sorted naive or memory CD4+ T cells (about 9.2 x 10^4) were cultured 1:1 with T cell-depleted PBMCs and CEF peptides for 10 days. Triplicate replicate wells were generally used for each peptide culture condition. Ficoll-Paque PLUS gradient centrifugation was used to isolate PBMCs from either whole blood or leukapheresis product. PBMCs were either used fresh in the expansion assay or cryopreserved at -140 degrees C. The QIAamp Micro DNA Kit was used to extract genomic DNA from the CD4+ T cells. The CDR3, cysteine through phenylalanine, is 15 amino acids long. Kept here is only the CDR3 DNA, which spans 45 bases and is read in frame from base 1. The germline V gene (reference sequence) specifies GTSNPN as CDR1 and SVGIG as CDR2. V is reduced by 0 bases and J by 0 bases, leaving a spacing of 9 bases between them.

The chain was built from TRBV30 and TRBJ1-3, with a weak D call of TRBD1 (5 bases match). The clonotype comes from an adult with COVID-19. Sequencing was carried out using naive CD4+ T cells from PBMCs, cultured in vitro. Reading the label with the study, this specimen's cell subset or site is: naive CD4+ T cells isolated by negative enrichment. Here the CDR3 is given as CAWSVGVNSGNTIYF. The DNA is TGTGCCTGGAGTGTAGGGGTGAACTCTGGAAACACCATATATTTT.